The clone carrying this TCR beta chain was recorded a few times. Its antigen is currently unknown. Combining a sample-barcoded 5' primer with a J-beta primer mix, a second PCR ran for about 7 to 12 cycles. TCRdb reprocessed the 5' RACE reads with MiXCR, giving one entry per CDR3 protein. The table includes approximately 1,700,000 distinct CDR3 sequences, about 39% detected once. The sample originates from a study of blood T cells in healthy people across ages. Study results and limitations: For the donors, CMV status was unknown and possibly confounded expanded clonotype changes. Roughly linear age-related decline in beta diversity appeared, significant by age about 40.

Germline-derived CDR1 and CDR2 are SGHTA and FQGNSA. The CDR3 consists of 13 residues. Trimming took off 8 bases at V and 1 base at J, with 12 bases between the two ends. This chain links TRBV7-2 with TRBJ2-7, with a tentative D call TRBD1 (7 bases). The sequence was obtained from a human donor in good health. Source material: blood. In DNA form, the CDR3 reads TGTGCCAGCCTCAGGGGGGAATCCTACGAGCAGTACTTC. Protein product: CASLRGESYEQYF.